This is a list of T cell receptor beta chains from one sample in a study of beta chain features in type 1 diabetes. Libraries were prepared by immunoSEQ multiplex PCR; TCRdb keeps only in-frame clonotypes and omits some of them. Altogether a few hundred thousand clones are present, about 10% being singletons, with the ten largest covering 0.034%. The sequencing sample was made of naive CD4+ T cells from blood. These receptors all stem from a woman aged 18-29 years in good health. Both conserved end residues are part of each CDR3. A D gene is named only where the DNA matches it firmly. Not all rows give a size; the values are once, few, many and, for expanded clones, a class.

v_gene: TRBV5-1; j_gene: TRBJ1-2; d_gene: TRBD1; abundance: few; CDR3aa: CASSLSGTVYGYTF; CDR3nt: TGCGCCAGCAGCTTGTCCGGGACAGTTTATGGCTACACCTTC
v_gene: TRBV28; j_gene: TRBJ2-3; d_gene: TRBD2; abundance: few; CDR3aa: CASSLLADTQYF; CDR3nt: TGTGCCAGCTCCTTACTAGCGGATACGCAGTATTTT
v_gene: TRBV6-5; j_gene: TRBJ2-1; d_gene: TRBD2; abundance: few; CDR3aa: CASSLWREGIDEQFF; CDR3nt: TGTGCCAGCAGTTTGTGGCGGGAGGGCATCGATGAGCAGTTCTTC
v_gene: TRBV5-1; j_gene: TRBJ2-5; d_gene: -; abundance: few; CDR3aa: CASSLDHGETQYF; CDR3nt: TGCGCCAGCAGCTTGGACCACGGAGAGACCCAGTACTTC
v_gene: TRBV11-2; j_gene: TRBJ1-1; d_gene: -; abundance: few; CDR3aa: CASSFGAGTGFNTEAFF; CDR3nt: TGTGCCAGCAGCTTTGGCGCCGGAACAGGGTTTAACACTGAAGCTTTCTTT
v_gene: TRBV7-2; j_gene: TRBJ2-1; d_gene: -; abundance: few; CDR3aa: CASSPKRSSSNYEQFF; CDR3nt: TGTGCCAGCAGCCCAAAGCGGTCTAGTTCGAATTATGAGCAGTTCTTC
v_gene: TRBV30; j_gene: TRBJ1-6; d_gene: TRBD1; abundance: many; CDR3aa: CAWSVTGVRSPLHF; CDR3nt: TGTGCCTGGAGTGTCACAGGGGTAAGATCACCCCTCCACTTT
v_gene: TRBV30; j_gene: TRBJ1-5; d_gene: TRBD1; abundance: few; CDR3aa: CAWSGQGPQHF; CDR3nt: TGTGCCTGGAGCGGACAGGGGCCCCAGCATTTT
v_gene: TRBV7-2; j_gene: TRBJ2-7; d_gene: TRBD2; abundance: few; CDR3aa: CASSFGTSGSYEQYF; CDR3nt: TGTGCCAGCAGCTTCGGGACTAGCGGGAGCTACGAGCAGTACTTC
v_gene: TRBV5-1; j_gene: TRBJ2-2; d_gene: -; abundance: -; CDR3aa: CASSRDRTGELFF; CDR3nt: TGCGCCAGCAGCCGAGACAGGACCGGGGAGCTGTTTTTT
v_gene: TRBV6-1; j_gene: TRBJ1-1; d_gene: -; abundance: -; CDR3aa: CASSDIRNTEAFF; CDR3nt: TGTGCCAGCAGTGATATCAGAAACACTGAAGCTTTCTTT
v_gene: TRBV9; j_gene: TRBJ2-1; d_gene: TRBD1; abundance: few; CDR3aa: CASSSDRGPYNEQFF; CDR3nt: TGTGCCAGCAGCTCGGACAGGGGGCCCTACAATGAGCAGTTCTTC
v_gene: TRBV5-6; j_gene: TRBJ1-3; d_gene: -; abundance: few; CDR3aa: CASSLRGVTSGNTIYF; CDR3nt: TGTGCCAGCAGCCTCCGCGGGGTGACCTCTGGAAACACCATATATTTT
v_gene: TRBV11-2; j_gene: TRBJ2-5; d_gene: -; abundance: -; CDR3aa: CASSLAFSAGKEETQYF; CDR3nt: TGTGCCAGCAGCTTAGCGTTCTCGGCAGGGAAAGAAGAGACCCAGTACTTC
v_gene: TRBV7-9; j_gene: TRBJ1-1; d_gene: TRBD1; abundance: -; CDR3aa: CASSRGDRETEAFF; CDR3nt: TGTGCCAGCAGCCGGGGGGACAGGGAAACTGAAGCTTTCTTT
v_gene: TRBV18; j_gene: TRBJ1-2; d_gene: -; abundance: few; CDR3aa: CASSPGTGIGYTF; CDR3nt: TGTGCCAGCTCACCAGGCACAGGGATTGGCTACACCTTC
v_gene: TRBV7-9; j_gene: TRBJ2-1; d_gene: -; abundance: -; CDR3aa: CASSLAGEADNEQFF; CDR3nt: TGTGCCAGCAGCTTAGCGGGGGAGGCAGACAATGAGCAGTTCTTC
v_gene: TRBV29-1; j_gene: TRBJ2-3; d_gene: TRBD2; abundance: few; CDR3aa: CSVPQRLAGITDTQYF; CDR3nt: TGCAGCGTCCCGCAAAGACTAGCGGGAATCACAGATACGCAGTATTTT
v_gene: TRBV7-9; j_gene: TRBJ2-4; d_gene: TRBD1; abundance: few; CDR3aa: CASSSGQGLAKNIQYF; CDR3nt: TGTGCCAGCAGCTCCGGACAGGGGCTAGCCAAAAACATTCAGTACTTC
v_gene: TRBV4-1; j_gene: TRBJ1-6; d_gene: -; abundance: few; CDR3aa: CASSLGGVNFPPLHF; CDR3nt: TGCGCCAGCAGCCTAGGAGGGGTTAATTTTCCACCCCTCCACTTT
v_gene: TRBV12-5; j_gene: TRBJ1-5; d_gene: TRBD1; abundance: -; CDR3aa: CASGPGTGGYSNQPQHF; CDR3nt: TGTGCTAGTGGTCCGGGGACAGGGGGCTACAGCAATCAGCCCCAGCATTTT
v_gene: TRBV6-1; j_gene: TRBJ2-3; d_gene: -; abundance: few; CDR3aa: CASSGGHHYGDTQYF; CDR3nt: TGTGCCAGCAGTGGGGGACATCATTACGGAGATACGCAGTATTTT
v_gene: TRBV28; j_gene: TRBJ2-7; d_gene: TRBD2; abundance: few; CDR3aa: CASSLSLAGQYEQYF; CDR3nt: TGTGCCAGCAGTTTGTCTCTAGCGGGACAGTACGAGCAGTACTTC
v_gene: TRBV7-9; j_gene: TRBJ2-7; d_gene: TRBD1; abundance: few; CDR3aa: CASSLKVGAGGEQYF; CDR3nt: TGTGCCAGCAGCCTGAAGGTCGGGGCAGGGGGCGAGCAGTACTTC
v_gene: TRBV27; j_gene: TRBJ2-7; d_gene: -; abundance: -; CDR3aa: CASRPWTGRDSLGYEQYF; CDR3nt: TGTGCCAGCAGACCTTGGACAGGGAGGGATTCCCTGGGCTACGAGCAGTACTTC
v_gene: TRBV30; j_gene: TRBJ1-5; d_gene: -; abundance: -; CDR3aa: CAWSPGIQPQHF; CDR3nt: TGTGCCTGGAGTCCAGGGATACAGCCCCAGCATTTT
v_gene: TRBV18; j_gene: TRBJ2-7; d_gene: TRBD1; abundance: -; CDR3aa: CASSPGQGTYEQYF; CDR3nt: TGTGCCAGCTCGCCGGGACAGGGGACCTACGAGCAGTACTTC
v_gene: TRBV29-1; j_gene: TRBJ1-2; d_gene: -; abundance: -; CDR3aa: CSVAAGVGGYTF; CDR3nt: TGCAGCGTCGCAGCGGGGGTGGGGGGCTACACCTTC
v_gene: TRBV30; j_gene: TRBJ1-5; d_gene: -; abundance: few; CDR3aa: CAWSPPFIGEPQHF; CDR3nt: TGTGCCTGGAGTCCCCCTTTTATCGGAGAGCCCCAGCATTTT
v_gene: TRBV25-1; j_gene: TRBJ1-3; d_gene: -; abundance: -; CDR3aa: CASTPGGDSGNTIYF; CDR3nt: TGTGCCAGCACCCCCGGAGGAGACTCTGGAAACACCATATATTTT
v_gene: TRBV11-2; j_gene: TRBJ2-1; d_gene: -; abundance: -; CDR3aa: CASSLDPNSYNEQFF; CDR3nt: TGTGCCAGCAGCTTAGATCCGAACAGCTACAATGAGCAGTTCTTC
v_gene: TRBV7-9; j_gene: TRBJ1-2; d_gene: TRBD1; abundance: few; CDR3aa: CASSLAGTGANYGYTF; CDR3nt: TGTGCCAGCAGCTTAGCGGGGACAGGGGCTAACTATGGCTACACCTTC
v_gene: TRBV4-1; j_gene: TRBJ2-2; d_gene: -; abundance: -; CDR3aa: CASSQEIPRQGPFHVGELFF; CDR3nt: TGCGCCAGCAGCCAAGAAATCCCGAGGCAGGGGCCCTTTCATGTCGGGGAGCTGTTTTTT
v_gene: TRBV5-1; j_gene: TRBJ1-5; d_gene: -; abundance: few; CDR3aa: CASSLGPVDSNQPQHF; CDR3nt: TGCGCCAGCAGCTTGGGGCCAGTCGATAGCAATCAGCCCCAGCATTTT
v_gene: TRBV30; j_gene: TRBJ1-1; d_gene: TRBD1; abundance: few; CDR3aa: CAWSDRGDTEAFF; CDR3nt: TGTGCCTGGAGTGACAGGGGGGACACTGAAGCTTTCTTT
v_gene: TRBV18; j_gene: TRBJ2-5; d_gene: -; abundance: -; CDR3aa: CASSPSGFDGETQYF; CDR3nt: TGTGCCAGCTCACCCTCCGGGTTCGATGGGGAGACCCAGTACTTC
v_gene: TRBV7-9; j_gene: TRBJ2-6; d_gene: -; abundance: few; CDR3aa: CASSLLPGSRSGANVLTF; CDR3nt: TGTGCCAGCAGCTTACTACCGGGGTCCCGCTCTGGGGCCAACGTCCTGACTTTC
v_gene: TRBV19; j_gene: TRBJ2-3; d_gene: -; abundance: many; CDR3aa: CASSSTLVGTDTQYF; CDR3nt: TGTGCCAGTAGTTCCACACTAGTCGGCACAGATACGCAGTATTTT
v_gene: TRBV7-3; j_gene: TRBJ2-3; d_gene: -; abundance: -; CDR3aa: CASSPDSADTQYF; CDR3nt: TGTGCCAGCAGCCCCGACTCGGCTGATACGCAGTATTTT
v_gene: TRBV28; j_gene: TRBJ2-7; d_gene: TRBD1; abundance: few; CDR3aa: CASRTGQSYEQYF; CDR3nt: TGTGCCAGCAGGACAGGGCAATCCTACGAGCAGTACTTC
v_gene: TRBV29-1; j_gene: TRBJ2-5; d_gene: TRBD1; abundance: few; CDR3aa: CSVELLAGGETQYF; CDR3nt: TGCAGCGTTGAACTTTTGGCAGGGGGAGAGACCCAGTACTTC
v_gene: TRBV9; j_gene: TRBJ2-2; d_gene: -; abundance: -; CDR3aa: CASSGRDTNTGELFF; CDR3nt: TGTGCCAGCAGCGGCCGGGATACTAACACCGGGGAGCTGTTTTTT
v_gene: TRBV5-1; j_gene: TRBJ1-6; d_gene: -; abundance: few; CDR3aa: CASSLASRSPLHF; CDR3nt: TGCGCCAGCAGCTTGGCCTCGAGGTCACCCCTCCACTTT
v_gene: TRBV2; j_gene: TRBJ2-1; d_gene: -; abundance: few; CDR3aa: CASSETLGVHNEQFF; CDR3nt: TGTGCCAGCAGTGAAACACTCGGGGTCCACAATGAGCAGTTCTTC
v_gene: TRBV30; j_gene: TRBJ1-5; d_gene: -; abundance: -; CDR3aa: CAWSFDRPIGNQPQHF; CDR3nt: TGTGCCTGGAGTTTTGACAGGCCCATAGGCAATCAGCCCCAGCATTTT
v_gene: TRBV5-4; j_gene: TRBJ1-4; d_gene: -; abundance: -; CDR3aa: CASSSQGIDEKLFF; CDR3nt: TGTGCCAGCAGCTCGCAGGGAATTGATGAAAAACTGTTTTTT
v_gene: TRBV7-9; j_gene: TRBJ1-1; d_gene: -; abundance: many; CDR3aa: CASSRGEGTEAFF; CDR3nt: TGTGCCAGCAGCCGGGGAGAGGGCACTGAAGCTTTCTTT
v_gene: TRBV7-3; j_gene: TRBJ2-3; d_gene: -; abundance: few; CDR3aa: CASSTQGLDSYTQYF; CDR3nt: TGTGCCAGCAGCACCCAGGGGTTGGACAGCTATACGCAGTATTTT
v_gene: TRBV15; j_gene: TRBJ1-2; d_gene: TRBD1; abundance: -; CDR3aa: CATSSSLGGAEGAMYGYTF; CDR3nt: TGTGCCACCAGCTCGAGTTTGGGCGGGGCGGAGGGGGCCATGTATGGCTACACCTTC
v_gene: TRBV5-4; j_gene: TRBJ1-5; d_gene: -; abundance: -; CDR3aa: CASSLEGDNQPQHF; CDR3nt: TGTGCCAGCAGCTTAGAGGGGGACAACCAGCCCCAGCATTTT